Sequencing of this T cell receptor beta chain was carried out in a study of shared clonotypes between healthy human individuals. Study-wide results and limits: Measured sharing among donors was expected to vary with sequencing depth. Across several donors, naive CD4 shared about 5%, naive CD8 3% to 3.5%, memory CD4 roughly 2.1%, memory CD8 over 0.3%. The sole specimen, blood, was sampled, and tissue repertoires likely differ.

Here immunoSEQ multiplex PCR was the method, and the copy in TCRdb shows in-frame clones only, minus some. The table has millions of clones, 90% to 95% seen once. The naive CD8 fraction comprised CD45RO-negative cells positively selected for CCR7 and excluded terminally differentiated effector memory CD45RA+ cells. This CDR3 region has 13 residues. Germline V gene lookup returns CDR1 LNHDA and CDR2 SQIVND (reference sequence). The V end was cut by 8 bases, the J end by 6 bases, with 16 bases between. Note on this clone: Its specificity is unknown.

The TCR sequence derives from a man younger than 35 in good health. Some clones in this sample may be carry-over from other donors' samples. This rearrangement joins TRBV19 to TRBJ1-1; a possible D gene is TRBD1 (6 bases). The material sequenced was naive CD8+ T cells from PBMCs. The CDR3: CASRGGAWAEAFF. The CDR3 DNA is TGTGCCAGTCGGGGGGGGGCGTGGGCTGAAGCTTTCTTT.